This record looks at one T cell receptor (beta chain) sequence and its context. Its specificity is not known. The record originates from a study of cytomegalovirus exposure and HLA in healthy donors. Study details: A data release that came early held some 79 million unique TCRs from HLA-typed donors. Points from the study as a whole: Most subjects had HLA-A and HLA-B alleles reportedly predicted accurately by TCR beta sequences.

The primer mix had 60 Vbeta and 13 Jbeta primers. This table comes from immunoSEQ multiplex PCR, and its TCRdb copy is limited to in-frame clones, with some not included. This sample's clone table lists 130,000 or so clones. The CDR3 length is 15 residues. With V trimmed by 1 base and J by 4 bases, 2 bases remained unmatched. Germline CDR1 reads SEHNR; CDR2 reads FQNEAQ (reference sequence). The chain employs TRBV7-9 and TRBJ2-2, with 8 bases fitting TRBD1. The receptor comes from a woman in her thirties or forties in good health and CMV-seropositive. Sequencing used PBMCs. CDR3 in amino acids: CASSLDRGFTGELFF. CDR3 coding DNA: TGTGCCAGCAGCTTAGACAGGGGGTTCACCGGGGAGCTGTTTTTT. The full variable domain, rest sourced from reference TRBV7-9 and TRBJ2-2, is DTGVSQNPRHKITKRGQNVTFRCDPISEHNRLYWYRQTLGQGPEFLTYFQNEAQLEKSRLLSDRFSAERPKGSFSTLEIQRTEQGDSAMYLCASSLDRGFTGELFFGEGSRLTVL.